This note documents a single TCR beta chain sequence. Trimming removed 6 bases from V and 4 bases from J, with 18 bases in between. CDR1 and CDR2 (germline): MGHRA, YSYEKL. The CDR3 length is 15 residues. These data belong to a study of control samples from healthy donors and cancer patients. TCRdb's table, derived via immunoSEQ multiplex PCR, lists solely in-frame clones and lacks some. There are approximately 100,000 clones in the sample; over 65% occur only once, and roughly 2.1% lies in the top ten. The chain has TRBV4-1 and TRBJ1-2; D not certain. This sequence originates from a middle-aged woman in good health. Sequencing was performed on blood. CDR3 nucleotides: TGCGCCAGCAGGCAATTTGCAGCCGTTTCCTATGGCTACACCTTC. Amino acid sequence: CASRQFAAVSYGYTF.